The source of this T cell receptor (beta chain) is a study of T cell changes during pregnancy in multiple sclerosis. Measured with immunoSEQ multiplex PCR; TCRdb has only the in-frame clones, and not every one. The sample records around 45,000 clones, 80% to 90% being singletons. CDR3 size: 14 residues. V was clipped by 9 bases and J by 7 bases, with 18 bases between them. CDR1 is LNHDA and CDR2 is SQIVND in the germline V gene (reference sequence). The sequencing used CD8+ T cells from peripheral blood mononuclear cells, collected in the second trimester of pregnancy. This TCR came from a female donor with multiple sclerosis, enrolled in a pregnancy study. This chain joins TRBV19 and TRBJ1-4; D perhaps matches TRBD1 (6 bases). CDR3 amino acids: CASGDPGQIEKLFF. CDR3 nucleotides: TGTGCCAGCGGCGACCCGGGACAAATTGAAAAACTGTTTTTT.